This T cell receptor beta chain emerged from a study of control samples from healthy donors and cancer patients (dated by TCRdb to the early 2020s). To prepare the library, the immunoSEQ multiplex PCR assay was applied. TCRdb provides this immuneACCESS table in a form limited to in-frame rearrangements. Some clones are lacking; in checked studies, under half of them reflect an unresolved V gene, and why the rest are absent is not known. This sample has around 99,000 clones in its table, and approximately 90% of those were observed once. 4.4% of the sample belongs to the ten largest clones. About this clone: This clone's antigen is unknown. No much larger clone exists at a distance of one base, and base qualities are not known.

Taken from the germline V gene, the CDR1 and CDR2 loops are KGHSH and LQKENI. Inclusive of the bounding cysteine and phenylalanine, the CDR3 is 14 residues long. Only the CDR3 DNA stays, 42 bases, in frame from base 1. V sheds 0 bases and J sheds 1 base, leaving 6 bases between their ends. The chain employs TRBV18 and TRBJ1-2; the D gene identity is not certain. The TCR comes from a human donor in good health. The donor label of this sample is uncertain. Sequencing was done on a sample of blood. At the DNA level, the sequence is TGTGCCAGCTCACCACCGTCAGTTAACTATGGCTACACCTTC. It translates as CASSPPSVNYGYTF.